One sample yielded the 5 T cell receptor beta chains listed below, sequenced in a study of T cells after posttransplantation cyclophosphamide. The repertoire was sequenced with immunoSEQ multiplex PCR; TCRdb's copy has only in-frame clones and lacks some. Of fewer than 25,000 clones listed, about 82% are singletons. The sequencing sample was made of PBMCs. The receptor source for this set is a woman aged 60-70 years with a blood cancer, CMV-positive, and with a related stem cell donor.

J is TRBJ2-7 and V is TRBV4-2; 13 bases fit TRBD2. Germline V gene sequence: CDR1 LGHNA, CDR2 YNFKEQ. This CDR3 is 18 amino acids long. Losses at the gene ends were 0 bases for V and 3 bases for J; bases not matched to a gene: 8. CDR3 DNA: TGTGCCAGCAGCCAAGATTTTAGGACTAGCGGGGGTTACTACGAGCAGTACTTC. This codes for CASSQDFRTSGGYYEQYF.

Turning to this clone: The sample contains more than one DNA sequence encoding this CDR3. The chain employs TRBV2 and TRBJ1-1; 7 bases align to TRBD1. The V gene's germline CDR1 is SNHLY and CDR2 FYNNEI. The CDR3 is 13 residues long. Unmatched junction bases numbered 0, after V lost 4 bases and J lost 1 base. CDR3 protein: CASSGQGNTEAFF. CDR3 bases: TGTGCCAGCAGTGGACAGGGGAACACTGAAGCTTTCTTT.

The V gene is TRBV7-6, the J gene TRBJ2-7; D ambiguous. CDR3 length equals 12 residues. Trimming shortened V by 4 bases and J by 0 bases, and 4 bases separated the two germline ends. Germline CDR1 SGHVS, CDR2 FNYEAQ. CDR3 nucleotide sequence: TGTGCCAGCAGCTCCTACTCCTACGAGCAGTACTTC. This sequence encodes CASSSYSYEQYF.

V is TRBV2 and J is TRBJ2-1; possible D gene TRBD1, 6 bases. Trimming left V 5 bases short and J 0 bases short, with 11 bases between. The CDR3 is 15 amino acids. CDR1 SNHLY and CDR2 FYNNEI come from the germline V gene. The CDR3 bases are TGTGCCAGCAGTAAGGACAGAGGCTCCTACAATGAGCAGTTCTTC. Protein sequence: CASSKDRGSYNEQFF. Variable domain in full (rest from reference TRBV2 and TRBJ2-1): EPEVTQTPSHQVTQMGQEVILRCVPISNHLYFYWYRQILGQKVEFLVSFYNNEISEKSEIFDDQFSVERPDGSNFTLKIRSTKLEDSAMYFCASSKDRGSYNEQFFGPGTRLTVL.

This sequence joins TRBV18 and TRBJ2-7; 8 nucleotides line up with TRBD1. The CDR3 sequence is 16 residues long. The germline V gene encodes CDR1 KGHSH and CDR2 LQKENI. V trimming: 3 bases; J trimming: 4 bases; junction bases outside the gene matches: 11. CDR3: CASSPSLSGGAYEQYF. CDR3 nucleotide sequence: TGTGCCAGCTCACCTTCGCTCTCAGGGGGCGCGTACGAGCAGTACTTC.